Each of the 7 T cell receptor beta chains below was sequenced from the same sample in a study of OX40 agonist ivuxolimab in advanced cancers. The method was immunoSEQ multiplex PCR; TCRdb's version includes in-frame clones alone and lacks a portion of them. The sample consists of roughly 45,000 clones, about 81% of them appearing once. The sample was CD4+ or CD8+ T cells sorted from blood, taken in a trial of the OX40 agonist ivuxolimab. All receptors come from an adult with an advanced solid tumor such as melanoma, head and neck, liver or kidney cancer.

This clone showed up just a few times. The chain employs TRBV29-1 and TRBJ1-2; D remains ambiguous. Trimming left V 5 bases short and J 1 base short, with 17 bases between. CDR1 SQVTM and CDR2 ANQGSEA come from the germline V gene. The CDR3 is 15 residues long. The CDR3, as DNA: TGCAGCGTTATGTCCGGTGAAGCCCTTAACTATGGCTACACCTTC. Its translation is CSVMSGEALNYGYTF.

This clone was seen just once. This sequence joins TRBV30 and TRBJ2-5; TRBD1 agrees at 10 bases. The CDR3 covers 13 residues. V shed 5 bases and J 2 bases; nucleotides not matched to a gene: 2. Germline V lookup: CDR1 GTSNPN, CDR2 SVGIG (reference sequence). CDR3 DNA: TGTGCCTGGGGGACAGGGGCACAAGAGACCCAGTACTTC. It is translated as CAWGTGAQETQYF.

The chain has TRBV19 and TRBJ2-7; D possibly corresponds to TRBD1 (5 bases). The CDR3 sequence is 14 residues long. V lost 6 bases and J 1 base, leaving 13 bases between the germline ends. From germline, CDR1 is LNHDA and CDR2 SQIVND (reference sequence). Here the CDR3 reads CASRTYWTSYEQYF. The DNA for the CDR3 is TGTGCCAGTAGAACTTACTGGACATCCTACGAGCAGTACTTC.

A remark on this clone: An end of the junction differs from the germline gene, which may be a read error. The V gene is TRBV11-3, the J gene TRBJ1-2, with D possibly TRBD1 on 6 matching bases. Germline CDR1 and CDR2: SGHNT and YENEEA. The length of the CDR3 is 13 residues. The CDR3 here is CASSLDPGGANTF. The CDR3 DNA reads TGTGCCAGCAGCCTAGACCCCGGGGGGGCAAACACCTTC.

The DNA for the CDR3 is TGTGCCAGCAGTTCCCTGACAGGGTGGGGCTACACCTTC. It codes for CASSSLTGWGYTF. The V gene is TRBV6-6, the J gene TRBJ1-2, with 7 bases fitting TRBD1. The V gene end was trimmed by 4 bases and the J gene end by 8 bases; junction bases not matched to a gene: 7. Germline V gives CDR1 MNHNY, CDR2 SVGAGI (reference sequence). The CDR3 is made up of 13 amino acids.

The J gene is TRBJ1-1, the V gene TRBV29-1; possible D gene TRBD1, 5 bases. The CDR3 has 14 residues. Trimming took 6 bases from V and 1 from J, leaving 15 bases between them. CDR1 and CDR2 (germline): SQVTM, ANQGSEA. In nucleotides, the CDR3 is TGCAGCGTGGGCGTTGACAGTGCGAACACTGAAGCTTTCTTT. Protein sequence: CSVGVDSANTEAFF.

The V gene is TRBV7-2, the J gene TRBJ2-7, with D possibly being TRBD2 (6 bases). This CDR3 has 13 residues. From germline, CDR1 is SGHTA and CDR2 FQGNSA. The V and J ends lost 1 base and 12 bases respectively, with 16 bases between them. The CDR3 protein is CASSLGGSGGAYF. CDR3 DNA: TGTGCCAGCAGCTTAGGGGGGTCCGGAGGGGCGTACTTC.